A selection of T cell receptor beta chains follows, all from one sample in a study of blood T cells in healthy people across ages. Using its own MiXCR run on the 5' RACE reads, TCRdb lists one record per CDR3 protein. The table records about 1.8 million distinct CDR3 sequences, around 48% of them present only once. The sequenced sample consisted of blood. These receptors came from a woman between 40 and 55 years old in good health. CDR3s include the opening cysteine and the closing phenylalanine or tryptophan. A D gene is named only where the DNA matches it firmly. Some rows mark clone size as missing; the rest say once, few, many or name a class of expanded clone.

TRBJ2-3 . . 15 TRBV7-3 CASSLNLRPTDTQYF
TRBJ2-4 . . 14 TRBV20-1 CSAPRGGAKNIQYF
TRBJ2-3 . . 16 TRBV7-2 CASSFGRLNLTDTQYF
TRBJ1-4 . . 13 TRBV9 CAISVGDGPELFF
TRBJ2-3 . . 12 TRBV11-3 CASKGLSDTQYF
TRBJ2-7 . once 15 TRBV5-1 CACSHISGNSYEQYF
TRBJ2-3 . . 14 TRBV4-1 CASSQIPGTDTQYF
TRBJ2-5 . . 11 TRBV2 CASSEGANPYF
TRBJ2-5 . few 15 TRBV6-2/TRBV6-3 CASSSTRLPGETQYF
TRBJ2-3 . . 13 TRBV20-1 CSARQGYTDTQYF
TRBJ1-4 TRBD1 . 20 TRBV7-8 CASSLGGRTGGPALDEKLFF
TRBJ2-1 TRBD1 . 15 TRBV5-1 CASSEEDRGGNEQFF
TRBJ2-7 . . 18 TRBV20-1 CSARDPPQSGGSSYKQYF
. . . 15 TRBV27 CASIPMSGERKTQYF
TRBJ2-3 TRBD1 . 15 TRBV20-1 CSARGDRGRADTQYF
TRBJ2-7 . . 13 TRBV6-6 CASNGDPTYEQYF
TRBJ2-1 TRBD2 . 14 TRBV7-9 CAPAEAGLYNEQFF
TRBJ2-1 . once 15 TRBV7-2 CASSLEGRGRKEQFF
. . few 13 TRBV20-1 CSASSGLFETQYF
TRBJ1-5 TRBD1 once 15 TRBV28 CASVTGQYSNQPQHF
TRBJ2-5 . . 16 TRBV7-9 CASSYGLGKLEETQYF
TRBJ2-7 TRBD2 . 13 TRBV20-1 CSAGTSQTYEQYF
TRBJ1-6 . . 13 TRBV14 CASNQLLNSPLHF
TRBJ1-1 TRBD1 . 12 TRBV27 CASSLTGGWAFF
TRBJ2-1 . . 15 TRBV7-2 CASSPGRSPYNEQFF
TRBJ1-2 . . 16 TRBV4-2 CASSQDARGEDYGYTF
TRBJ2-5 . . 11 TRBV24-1 CATSHQETQYF
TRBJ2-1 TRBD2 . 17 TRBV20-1 CSAGGLAGGLTYNEQFF
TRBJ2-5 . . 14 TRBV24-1 CATSDQGWGETQYF
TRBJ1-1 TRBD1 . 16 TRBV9 CASSVQQGGMNTEAFF
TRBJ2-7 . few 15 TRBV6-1 CASSEDSHGTRYRYF
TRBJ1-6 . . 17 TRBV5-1 CASRFDSLTLRNSPLHF
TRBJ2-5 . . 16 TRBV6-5 CASSYFHGGLQGTQYF
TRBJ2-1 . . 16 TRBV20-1 CSAAPYESPITNEQFF
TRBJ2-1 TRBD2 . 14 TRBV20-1 CSAVRGGLHNEQFF
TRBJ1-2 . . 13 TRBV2 CASSSRVGYDYTF
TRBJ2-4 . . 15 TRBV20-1 CSARESLRAKNIQYF
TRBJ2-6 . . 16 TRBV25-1 CASSEYVTTGANVLTF
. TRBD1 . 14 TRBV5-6 CASSLRDRFNEQYF
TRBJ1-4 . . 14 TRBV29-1 CSVELVGSNEKLFF
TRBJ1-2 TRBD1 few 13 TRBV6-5 CASSSRQGHGYTF
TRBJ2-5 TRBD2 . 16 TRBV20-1 CSATLYERGGSETQYF
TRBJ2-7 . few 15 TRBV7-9 CASSLASGRIYEQYF
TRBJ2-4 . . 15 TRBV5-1 CASSPMGVPKNIQYF
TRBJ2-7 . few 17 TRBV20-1 CSARGAAEGTLTYEQYF
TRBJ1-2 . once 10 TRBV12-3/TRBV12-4 CASARYGYTF
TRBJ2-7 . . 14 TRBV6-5 CASSYDPGADEQYF
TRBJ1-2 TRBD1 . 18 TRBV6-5 CASSYEYPRDRERYGYTF
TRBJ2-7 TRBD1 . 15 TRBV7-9 CASSATGGPYYEQYF
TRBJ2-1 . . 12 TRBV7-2 CASSTDTPEQFF
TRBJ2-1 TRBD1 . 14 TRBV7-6 CASSLENRGYEQFF
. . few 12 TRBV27 CASSPSGREQYF
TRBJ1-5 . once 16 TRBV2 CASLERGADGLGAQHF
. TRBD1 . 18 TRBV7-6 CASSLKSGGTGVTYEQYF